This is a list of T cell receptor beta chains from one sample in a study of OX40 agonist ivuxolimab in advanced cancers. Assay used: immunoSEQ multiplex PCR; TCRdb lists only in-frame clones, some missing. The sample holds under 65,000 clones; 85% are singletons and the top ten take around 21%. Specimen: CD4+ or CD8+ T cells sorted from blood, collected in a trial of the OX40 agonist ivuxolimab. Every receptor here comes from an adult with an advanced solid tumor such as melanoma, head and neck, liver or kidney cancer. Each CDR3 is given with its conserved first and last residue. The order of the fields is J gene, clone size, V gene, D gene, CDR3 DNA, CDR3 protein. D genes are given only for firm matches. For some rows the clone size is stated as once, few or many, or as a class when expanded; others skip it.

J: TRBJ1-1
size: -
V: TRBV6-5
D: -
DNA: TGTGCCAGCAGTTATGTTTCGAACACTGAAGCTTTCTTT
CDR3: CASSYVSNTEAFF

J: TRBJ2-7
size: -
V: TRBV9
D: TRBD1
DNA: TGTGCCAGCAGCCCACCGACAGGGCCCTACGAGCAGTACTTC
CDR3: CASSPPTGPYEQYF

J: TRBJ2-3
size: -
V: TRBV5-1
D: TRBD1
DNA: TGCGCCAGCAGCTCCCGGACAGGATATGGCACAGATACGCAGTATTTT
CDR3: CASSSRTGYGTDTQYF

J: TRBJ2-3
size: once
V: TRBV10-3
D: -
DNA: TGTGCCATCAGGGGGATAGGATGGGCAGATACGCAGTATTTT
CDR3: CAIRGIGWADTQYF

J: TRBJ2-5
size: -
V: TRBV7-9
D: -
DNA: TGTGCCAGCAGCTTAGCAGCAGCTTTGAAGGTAGAAGAGACCCAGTACTTC
CDR3: CASSLAAALKVEETQYF

J: TRBJ2-7
size: -
V: TRBV6-5
D: -
DNA: TGTGCCAGCAGTTCGGGACGGCCGCTCGAGCAGTACTTC
CDR3: CASSSGRPLEQYF

J: TRBJ1-2
size: -
V: TRBV11-2
D: -
DNA: TGTGCCAGCAGCTTAGTAGGGGGTGGCGATGGCTACACCTTC
CDR3: CASSLVGGGDGYTF

J: TRBJ2-2
size: -
V: TRBV7-9
D: -
DNA: TGTGCCAGCAGCATAGAGGGGTACACCGGGGAGCTGTTTTTT
CDR3: CASSIEGYTGELFF

J: TRBJ2-3
size: -
V: TRBV4-3
D: -
DNA: TGCGCCAGCAGCCCAGACTTGATTACGGGAACTAGCACAGATACGCAGTATTTT
CDR3: CASSPDLITGTSTDTQYF

J: TRBJ1-6
size: -
V: TRBV6-5
D: -
DNA: TGTGCCAGCAGTTACTCTCAGGGGAATTCACCCCTCCACTTT
CDR3: CASSYSQGNSPLHF

J: TRBJ2-7
size: once
V: TRBV20-1
D: -
DNA: TGCAGTGCTAGACCTGGAGACGAGCAGTACTTC
CDR3: CSARPGDEQYF

J: TRBJ1-5
size: -
V: TRBV5-1
D: -
DNA: TGCGCCAGCAGCTTGTGGTCCGATCAGCCCCAGCATTTT
CDR3: CASSLWSDQPQHF

J: TRBJ2-1
size: -
V: TRBV5-6
D: -
DNA: TGTGCCAGCAGCAGAGGGCAGAATGAGCAGTTCTTC
CDR3: CASSRGQNEQFF

J: TRBJ2-5
size: once
V: TRBV7-8
D: -
DNA: TGTGCCAGCAGCACCTCCGGGACCGGGGCCCAACGGACCCAGTACTTC
CDR3: CASSTSGTGAQRTQYF

J: TRBJ1-1
size: -
V: TRBV6-6
D: -
DNA: TGTGCCAGCAGTTATCTCTTCGTGCAGGAAAGTGATGAAGCTTTCTTT
CDR3: CASSYLFVQESDEAFF

J: TRBJ1-5
size: -
V: TRBV4-3
D: TRBD1
DNA: TGCGCCAGCAGCCAAGACCAGACAGGGAATCAGCCCCAGCATTTT
CDR3: CASSQDQTGNQPQHF

J: TRBJ2-3
size: -
V: TRBV11-2
D: TRBD2
DNA: TGTGCCAGCAGCTTTGACTCCCTGGGACTAGCGGGGGGCACAGATACGCAGTATTTT
CDR3: CASSFDSLGLAGGTDTQYF

J: TRBJ1-1
size: -
V: TRBV7-2
D: TRBD1
DNA: TGTGCCAGCAGCATAACGACAGGGGACACTGAAGCTTTCTTT
CDR3: CASSITTGDTEAFF

J: TRBJ2-7
size: -
V: TRBV7-6
D: TRBD2
DNA: TGTGCCAGCAGCTTAGCGGCGGGGGGGCTTAACGAGCAGTACTTC
CDR3: CASSLAAGGLNEQYF

J: TRBJ2-7
size: few
V: TRBV5-1
D: -
DNA: TGCGCCAGCAGCTTGGCCGAAACAGAGCAGTACTTC
CDR3: CASSLAETEQYF

J: TRBJ2-2
size: -
V: TRBV11-3
D: TRBD1
DNA: TGTGCCAGCAGCTCGCACGACAGGGGGCAGAACGAGCTGTTTTTT
CDR3: CASSSHDRGQNELFF

J: TRBJ2-2
size: -
V: TRBV19
D: -
DNA: TGTGCCAGTAGTATAGGATCAGGGGAGCTGTTTTTT
CDR3: CASSIGSGELFF

J: TRBJ1-2
size: -
V: TRBV29-1
D: -
DNA: TGCAGCGCTCTCGACAGCCATGGCTACACCTTC
CDR3: CSALDSHGYTF

J: TRBJ2-1
size: -
V: TRBV7-3
D: -
DNA: TGTGCCAGCAGCTTAATCGGGCCATCTGGGAATGAGCAGTTCTTC
CDR3: CASSLIGPSGNEQFF

J: TRBJ1-4
size: -
V: TRBV19
D: -
DNA: TGTGCCTCCATGGACACAACTAATGAAAAACTGTTTTTT
CDR3: CASMDTTNEKLFF

J: TRBJ1-1
size: -
V: TRBV25-1
D: -
DNA: TGTGCCAGCAGTGGGGGATACACTGAAGCTTTCTTT
CDR3: CASSGGYTEAFF

J: TRBJ1-5
size: -
V: TRBV5-6
D: -
DNA: TGTGCCAGCAGCCAAGGTGGGTTTTCCAATCAGCCCCAGCATTTT
CDR3: CASSQGGFSNQPQHF

J: TRBJ1-5
size: -
V: TRBV4-3
D: -
DNA: TGCGCCAGCAGCCAAGACAGCAGCAATCAGCCCCAGCATTTT
CDR3: CASSQDSSNQPQHF

J: TRBJ2-3
size: -
V: TRBV5-1
D: -
DNA: TGCGCCAGCAGCTCGGGCAGCCCCCCGTGGGGCGCGAGGAGGACAGATACGCAGTATTTT
CDR3: CASSSGSPPWGARRTDTQYF

J: TRBJ2-2
size: -
V: TRBV7-3
D: TRBD2
DNA: TGTGCCAGCAGCCCCCGGACTAGCGGGGGGGTAAACACCGGGGAGCTGTTTTTT
CDR3: CASSPRTSGGVNTGELFF

J: TRBJ2-3
size: -
V: TRBV4-3
D: -
DNA: TGCGCCAGCAGCCAATGGGGCGGGGGCACAGATACGCAGTATTTT
CDR3: CASSQWGGGTDTQYF

J: TRBJ2-3
size: -
V: TRBV9
D: TRBD2
DNA: TGTGCCAGCAGCGTAGACGCTAGCGGGGGGTTGGCAGATACGCAGTATTTT
CDR3: CASSVDASGGLADTQYF

J: TRBJ1-2
size: -
V: TRBV5-5
D: -
DNA: TGTGCCAGCAGCTTGGCCGGGCCGTACTACACCTTC
CDR3: CASSLAGPYYTF

J: TRBJ2-3
size: -
V: TRBV2
D: -
DNA: TGTGCCAGCAGGGTAAGGGACACAGATACGCAGTATTTT
CDR3: CASRVRDTDTQYF

J: TRBJ1-1
size: -
V: TRBV6-1
D: -
DNA: TGTGCCAGCAGTGAAGCTGTCAGACAGGCCCGAAGGGGTGAAGCTTTCTTT
CDR3: CASSEAVRQARRGEAFF

J: TRBJ2-7
size: -
V: TRBV6-5
D: -
DNA: TGTGCCAGCAGTTACTCGGGACGAGGGGAAGAGCAGTACTTC
CDR3: CASSYSGRGEEQYF

J: TRBJ2-3
size: once
V: TRBV7-3
D: -
DNA: TGTGCCAGCAGCTTATCAGACTCAGCTCACCAGGATACGCAGTATTTT
CDR3: CASSLSDSAHQDTQYF

J: TRBJ2-7
size: -
V: TRBV7-9
D: -
DNA: TGTGCCAGCAGCTTTGCCACAGGGAGCTACGAGCAGTACTTC
CDR3: CASSFATGSYEQYF

J: TRBJ1-3
size: -
V: TRBV2
D: -
DNA: TGTGCCAGCAGTGAACCAAACGAGGGATCTGGAAACACCATATATTTT
CDR3: CASSEPNEGSGNTIYF

J: TRBJ2-3
size: -
V: TRBV10-3
D: -
DNA: TGTGCCATCAGTGAGTTCCGCCCGGATACGCAGTATTTT
CDR3: CAISEFRPDTQYF

J: TRBJ1-1
size: -
V: TRBV7-8
D: -
DNA: TGTGCCAGCAGCTTAGGGACGAACACTGAAGCTTTCTTT
CDR3: CASSLGTNTEAFF

J: TRBJ2-7
size: once
V: TRBV28
D: -
DNA: TGTGCCAGCAGTTTGGGGGTCTACGAGCAGTACTTC
CDR3: CASSLGVYEQYF

J: TRBJ1-5
size: -
V: TRBV4-1
D: -
DNA: TGCGCCAGCAGCCAAGGGGATAGCAATCAGCCCCAGCATTTT
CDR3: CASSQGDSNQPQHF

J: TRBJ1-2
size: -
V: TRBV29-1
D: -
DNA: TGCAGCGTTGACGAACGGGGCGGCTACACCTTC
CDR3: CSVDERGGYTF

J: TRBJ2-1
size: -
V: TRBV19
D: -
DNA: TGTGCCACGGACTCGAGCTCCTACAATGAGCAGTTCTTC
CDR3: CATDSSSYNEQFF

J: TRBJ2-3
size: -
V: TRBV27
D: TRBD1
DNA: TGTGCCAGCAGTATGACAGGGGTGCCCTACACAGATACGCAGTATTTT
CDR3: CASSMTGVPYTDTQYF

J: TRBJ2-7
size: -
V: TRBV2
D: TRBD2
DNA: TGTGCCAGCAACGGGAGGGATACCTACGAGCAGTACTTC
CDR3: CASNGRDTYEQYF

J: TRBJ2-1
size: -
V: TRBV4-3
D: -
DNA: TGCGCCAGCAGCCAAGGGCAGGGGGGTGAGCAGTTCTTC
CDR3: CASSQGQGGEQFF

J: TRBJ2-1
size: -
V: TRBV27
D: -
DNA: TGTGCCAGCAGTTTTGCGGGGGCTCTGACGGGCGTTTACAATGAGCAGTTCTTC
CDR3: CASSFAGALTGVYNEQFF

J: TRBJ1-6
size: -
V: TRBV10-3
D: -
DNA: TGTGCCATCAGTGAGGGTTACGGCCTTTATAATTCACCCCTCCACTTT
CDR3: CAISEGYGLYNSPLHF

J: TRBJ2-7
size: -
V: TRBV6-1
D: -
DNA: TGTGCCAGCAGTGAAGAGGCAGCCTACGAGCAGTACTTC
CDR3: CASSEEAAYEQYF

J: TRBJ2-5
size: -
V: TRBV27
D: -
DNA: TGTGCCAGCAGTTTACTAGGGGGATTGGGGCAAGAGACCCAGTACTTC
CDR3: CASSLLGGLGQETQYF

J: TRBJ2-1
size: -
V: TRBV11-1
D: -
DNA: TGTGCCAGCAAGCGAACGGAATACAATGAGCAGTTCTTC
CDR3: CASKRTEYNEQFF

J: TRBJ1-1
size: -
V: TRBV27
D: -
DNA: TGTGCCAGCAGTGGGACGGCGAGGCTGGGCACTGAAGCTTTCTTT
CDR3: CASSGTARLGTEAFF

J: TRBJ2-2
size: -
V: TRBV5-6
D: -
DNA: TGTGCCAGCAGCTTGGGAGGGGACACCGGGGAGCTGTTTTTT
CDR3: CASSLGGDTGELFF